Following are 19 T cell receptor beta chains from one sample sequenced in a study of CD8+ T cells in alopecia areata. Sample treatment: oral pan-JAK inhibitor, 5-10 mg twice daily. RNA was isolated and reverse transcribed to cDNA, the sequencing template. Only in-frame clones appear in the TCRdb table, and some are missing; sequencing was by immunoSEQ multiplex PCR. The top ten hold around 5.7% of the sample, which has about 120,000 clones, 60% to 65% seen once. This sample comprised CD4+ T cells sorted from blood, obtained at week 4, from a patient treated with tofacitinib. All receptors come from a human donor with alopecia areata.

This clone was counted between two and nine times. V usage is TRBV7-7 and J usage is TRBJ2-5; no definite D call. V was cut by 2 bases and J by 5 bases, with 9 bases left in between. CDR1 is SSHAT and CDR2 is FNYEAQ in the germline V gene (reference sequence). The CDR3 consists of 13 residues. The CDR3 coding sequence is TGTGCCAGCAGCTTATCACCCTGGGAGACCCAGTACTTC. Its protein product is CASSLSPWETQYF.

In nucleotides, the CDR3 is TGTGCCAGCTCACCTTTGGAGTATGGCTACACCTTC. Protein: CASSPLEYGYTF. V gene TRBV18 combines with J gene TRBJ1-2; D remains ambiguous. CDR1 is KGHSH, CDR2 LQKENI, per germline. V lost 3 bases, J lost 5 bases, and 7 bases lay in between. The CDR3 sequence is 12 residues long.

This clone appeared a single time. This chain connects TRBV5-1 to TRBJ2-3, with D perhaps TRBD2 (5 bases). V was cut by 4 bases and J by 4 bases, with 13 bases left in between. CDR3 length: 14 residues. Germline-derived CDR1 and CDR2 are SGHRS and YFSETQ. The CDR3 nucleotides are TGCGCCAGCAGCCCCGCCACGAGGGCAGATACGCAGTATTTT. Translated, it gives CASSPATRADTQYF. The variable domain in full, completed from reference TRBV5-1 and TRBJ2-3, reads KAGVTQTPRYLIKTRGQQVTLSCSPISGHRSVSWYQQTPGQGLQFLFEYFSETQRNKGNFPGRFSGRQFSNSRSEMNVSTLELGDSALYLCASSPATRADTQYFGPGTRLTVL.

This sequence joins TRBV30 and TRBJ2-4; TRBD1 matches 7 bases. The CDR3 loop spans 15 amino acids. After removal of 3 bases from V and 0 bases from J, the junction contained 5 bases not matched to a gene. Germline loops: CDR1 GTSNPN, CDR2 SVGIG (reference sequence). DNA of the CDR3: TGTGCCTGGAGCGAGACAGGGTTAGCCAAAAACATTCAGTACTTC. The encoded protein is CAWSETGLAKNIQYF.

The chain recombines TRBV5-6 with TRBJ1-6, with 7 bases fitting TRBD1. CDR1 and CDR2 (germline): SGHDT, YYEEEE. The CDR3 runs 14 residues. Germline trimming cut 1 base from V and 9 bases from J; bases unmatched to any gene: 4. The CDR3 coding sequence is TGTGCCAGCAGCTTGAACAGGGGAAGTTCACCCCTCCACTTT. The encoded protein is CASSLNRGSSPLHF. Looking up the rest from reference TRBV5-6 and TRBJ1-6 gives the full variable domain: DAGVTQSPTHLIKTRGQQVTLRCSPKSGHDTVSWYQQALGQGPQFIFQYYEEEERQRGNFPDRFSGHQFPNYSSELNVNALLLGDSALYLCASSLNRGSSPLHFGNGTRLTVT.

The chain employs TRBV30 and TRBJ2-7; 8 bases agree with TRBD2. J gave up 2 bases and V 6 bases, and 9 bases lay outside the gene matches. From germline, CDR1 is GTSNPN and CDR2 SVGIG (reference sequence). The CDR3 loop spans 14 amino acids. The CDR3 region is CACETSGAPYEQYF. The CDR3 DNA follows: TGTGCCTGTGAAACTAGCGGAGCCCCCTACGAGCAGTACTTC.

The genes are TRBV29-1 and TRBJ2-3; D is perhaps TRBD1 (5 bases). There are 15 residues in the CDR3. Germline lookup yields CDR1 SQVTM and CDR2 ANQGSEA. Trimming removed 0 bases at V and 4 bases at J, with 14 bases between. The CDR3 protein is CSVEEVQVGADTQYF. CDR3 sequence (DNA): TGCAGCGTTGAAGAGGTTCAGGTAGGGGCAGATACGCAGTATTTT.

V and J are TRBV15 and TRBJ2-5; a weak D match, TRBD2 (5 bases). The CDR3 length is 14 residues. Looked up from germline, CDR1 is LNHNV and CDR2 is YYDKDF (reference sequence). The germline V and J ends were trimmed by 2 bases and 5 bases, with 12 bases remaining between them. The chain's CDR3 is CATSRLTRSETQYF. The CDR3 DNA follows: TGTGCCACCAGCAGACTTACTAGGTCTGAGACCCAGTACTTC.

This clone has more than one count but fewer than ten. The V call is TRBV29-1, the J call TRBJ2-7; tentatively, D is TRBD1 (6 bases). There are 12 residues in the CDR3. The germline V gene encodes CDR1 SQVTM and CDR2 ANQGSEA. V lost 4 bases and J 2 bases, leaving 9 bases between the germline ends. The CDR3 is CSVGTVTYEQYF. CDR3 nucleotides: TGCAGCGTTGGGACAGTAACCTACGAGCAGTACTTC.

V and J are TRBV5-1 and TRBJ2-3; 11 positions match TRBD2. This CDR3 is 15 amino acids long. Trimming at V came to 0 bases and at J to 6 bases, leaving 3 bases not matched to a gene. Germline-derived CDR1 and CDR2 are SGHRS and YFSETQ. This CDR3 is CASSLASGGKDTQYF. DNA of the CDR3: TGCGCCAGCAGCTTGGCTAGCGGGGGGAAGGATACGCAGTATTTT.

The chain couples TRBV7-7 to TRBJ2-5, with 7 bases matching TRBD1. Losses at the gene ends were 2 bases for V and 2 bases for J; bases not matched to a gene: 2. CDR3 size: 14 residues. From germline, CDR1 is SSHAT and CDR2 FNYEAQ (reference sequence). The CDR3 DNA reads as TGTGCCAGCAGCTTAAGGACAGGACAAGAGACCCAGTACTTC. This translates into CASSLRTGQETQYF. Together with reference TRBV7-7 and TRBJ2-5, the CDR3 gives the full variable domain: GAGVSQSPRYKVTKRGQDVTLRCDPISSHATLYWYQQALGQGPEFLTYFNYEAQPDKSGLPSDRFSAERPEGSISTLTIQRTEQRDSAMYRCASSLRTGQETQYFGPGTRLLVL.

The chain couples TRBV29-1 to TRBJ1-3; D is undetermined. The V gene lost 4 bases and the J gene lost 2 bases, with 6 bases spanning the gap. This CDR3 is 12 amino acids long. Germline CDR1 reads SQVTM; CDR2 reads ANQGSEA. The DNA for the CDR3 is TGCAGCGTTGTTAGCGCTGGAAACACCATATATTTT. Encoded protein: CSVVSAGNTIYF.

This chain uses TRBV7-2 with TRBJ2-2; 8 bases line up with TRBD1. The V gene's germline CDR1 is SGHTA and CDR2 FQGNSA. The CDR3 totals 15 residues. After removal of 5 bases from V and 7 bases from J, the junction contained 9 bases not matched to a gene. Here the CDR3 DNA reads TGTGCCAGCAGCACGCCACAGGGGGTAGGCGGGGAGCTGTTTTTT. Translating gives CASSTPQGVGGELFF.

The chain couples TRBV4-3 to TRBJ1-5; D gene uncertain. Trimming removed 4 bases from V and 4 bases from J, with 8 bases in between. This CDR3 is built from 13 residues. In germline, CDR1 is LGHNA, CDR2 YSLEER. In DNA, the CDR3 is TGCGCCAGCAGCCGGGCGAGAAATCAGCCCCAGCATTTT. This codes for CASSRARNQPQHF.

CDR3 loop: CASSQGRGSNQPQHF. Here the CDR3 DNA reads TGTGCCAGCAGCCAAGGGAGGGGTAGCAATCAGCCCCAGCATTTT. The rearrangement uses TRBV4-2 and TRBJ1-5; possible D gene TRBD1, 5 bases. Looked up from germline, CDR1 is LGHNA and CDR2 is YNFKEQ. The CDR3 totals 15 residues. Between the trimmed V and J ends, which lost 1 base and 0 bases, there was a span of 7 bases.

The J gene is TRBJ2-7, the V gene TRBV28, with no clear D. The germline V gene has CDR1 MDHEN and CDR2 SYDVKM. CDR3 size: 11 residues. V gave up 6 bases and J gave up 2 bases, with 5 bases separating them. The CDR3 DNA reads as TGTGCCAGCAGCCGAGCCTACGAGCAGTACTTC. Translation gives CASSRAYEQYF. Using reference TRBV28 and TRBJ2-7 for the parts outside the CDR3, the full variable domain is DVKVTQSSRYLVKRTGEKVFLECVQDMDHENMFWYRQDPGLGLRLIYFSYDVKMKEKGDIPEGYSVSREKKERFSLILESASTNQTSMYLCASSRAYEQYFGPGTRLTVT.

This clone was recorded a few times. This sequence joins TRBV14 and TRBJ2-4, with a possible D match to TRBD1 (5 bases). Trimming removed 1 base at V and 5 bases at J, with 12 bases between. The CDR3 extends over 15 amino acids. Germline V CDR1 and CDR2: SGHDN, FVKESK. CDR3 in amino acids: CASSQGGIRQNIQYF. Here the CDR3 DNA reads TGTGCCAGCAGCCAAGGGGGCATCCGACAAAACATTCAGTACTTC.

The genes are TRBV9 and TRBJ2-5, with 8 bases that match TRBD2. Unmatched junction bases numbered 2, after V lost 0 bases and J lost 4 bases. Germline CDR1 and CDR2: SGDLS and YYNGEE. The CDR3 runs 14 residues. CDR3 bases: TGTGCCAGCAGCGTAGCTGCGGGAGGAGAGACCCAGTACTTC. It yields the protein CASSVAAGGETQYF. Using reference TRBV9 and TRBJ2-5 for the parts outside the CDR3, the full variable domain is DSGVTQTPKHLITATGQRVTLRCSPRSGDLSVYWYQQSLDQGLQFLIQYYNGEERAKGNILERFSAQQFPDLHSELNLSSLELGDSALYFCASSVAAGGETQYFGPGTRLLVL.

This clone was seen a single time. The rearrangement links TRBV6-5 to TRBJ2-2, with TRBD1 as a possible D gene (6 bases). The CDR3 sequence is 13 residues long. Trimming pared 7 bases from V and 6 bases from J, leaving 12 bases between. Looked up from germline, CDR1 is MNHEY and CDR2 is SVGAGI. The CDR3 sequence is CASTYRVAGELFF. In DNA, the CDR3 is TGTGCCAGCACCTACAGGGTCGCCGGGGAGCTGTTTTTT.